This T cell receptor (beta chain) emerged from a study of T cells in Graves' hyperthyroidism and ophthalmopathy. Study as a whole: Staff took peripheral blood when the initial diagnosis was made, before any treatment began.

Amplified TCR beta CDR3 regions derived from RNA transcripts. A set of HTBI primers served as the primers for a first-round RT-PCR of the TCR CDR3. TCRdb re-called the multiplex PCR reads with MiXCR, one entry per CDR3 protein. The data contain around 380,000 distinct CDR3 sequences, roughly 12% of them singletons. There are 14 residues in the CDR3. Germline V lookup: CDR1 MNHEY, CDR2 SVGEGT. V was trimmed by 2 bases and J by 4 bases, leaving 11 bases between them. The study's findings and limits: The model made its ophthalmopathy prediction, and onset followed a median around 6.9 months later.

As to this clonotype: What it binds is unknown.

The study based diagnoses on clinical symptoms, serum thyroxine and TRAb, thyroid ultrasound and orbital computed tomography. This clonotype was sampled from a man under 40 with Graves' hyperthyroidism that later progressed to Graves' ophthalmopathy. Sequences were obtained from blood. The chain uses TRBV6-2 or TRBV6-3 and TRBJ1-2; maybe TRBD1 (6 bases). The CDR3 bases are TGTGCCAGCAGTTACGACAGGAAGGGCTATGGCTACACCTTC. This codes for CASSYDRKGYGYTF.